This T cell receptor (beta chain) is drawn from a study of shared clonotypes between healthy human individuals. Germline trimming cut 5 bases from V and 6 bases from J; bases unmatched to any gene: 15. The V gene's germline CDR1 is MNHEY and CDR2 SMNVEV (reference sequence). CDR3 length: 17 residues. The protocol was immunoSEQ multiplex PCR, while the TCRdb copy is restricted to in-frame clones and leaves out a portion. The sample has a few million clones, 90% to 95% seen once. Naive CD8 cells lacked CD45RO and underwent positive selection for CCR7, leaving out terminally differentiated effector memory CD45RA+ cells.

The sequencing input was naive CD8+ T cells from PBMCs. This chain joins TRBV27 and TRBJ1-2, with 10 bases lining up with TRBD1. This sequence was found in a man between 18 and 35 years old in good health. Some clones in this sample may be carry-over from other donors' samples. CDR3 sequence: CASSPSLGTGAIDGYTF. CDR3 DNA: TGTGCCAGCAGTCCCAGTCTCGGGACAGGGGCAATAGATGGCTACACCTTC.